The 32 T cell receptor beta chains below were found in one sample sequenced in a study of blood T cell repertoires in COVID-19. Clones were read by immunoSEQ multiplex PCR, and TCRdb kept only the in-frame ones, dropping some. This table holds about 370,000 clones, about 90% found once. The sample comprised PBMCs or T cells enriched from blood (not recorded which). The receptors shown here come from a woman aged 25 to 45 who had recovered from COVID-19.

The rearrangement links TRBV4-2 to TRBJ2-3, with a weak D call TRBD2 (5 bases). The ends were cut back, 3 bases at V and 2 bases at J, with 15 bases in the middle. The CDR3 covers 16 residues. The germline gives CDR1 LGHNA, CDR2 YNFKEQ. CDR3 DNA sequence: TGTGCCAGCAGCCAGTCAACTGCCGGGAACACAGATACGCAGTATTTT. Translating it yields CASSQSTAGNTDTQYF.

The V gene is TRBV7-9, the J gene TRBJ1-2; D perhaps matches TRBD1 (5 bases). Germline CDR1 and CDR2: SEHNR and FQNEAQ (reference sequence). CDR3 length equals 14 residues. The V end was cut by 5 bases, the J end by 5 bases, with 15 bases between. CDR3 in DNA: TGTGCCAGCAGCCAAGGGGCCGGGGGATATGGCTACACCTTC. This translates into CASSQGAGGYGYTF.

The chain combines TRBV4-1 with TRBJ1-6, with 7 bases that match TRBD1. Germline V lookup: CDR1 MGHRA, CDR2 YSYEKL. V lost 0 bases and J lost 10; bases outside the gene matches: 18. The CDR3 has 19 amino acids. The CDR3 reads CASSQEGGTLRLRGSPLHF. The CDR3 DNA sequence: TGCGCCAGCAGCCAAGAGGGCGGGACATTAAGGCTCAGGGGGTCACCCCTCCACTTT.

The V and J genes are TRBV14 and TRBJ2-3; D is perhaps TRBD2 (5 bases). Germline CDR1 SGHDN, CDR2 FVKESK. The CDR3 is 17 amino acids. Trimming took 0 bases from V and 3 from J, leaving 16 bases between them. This CDR3 reads CASSQDLGRRRTDTQYF. The CDR3 nucleotides read TGTGCCAGCAGCCAAGATCTCGGAAGGAGGCGGACAGATACGCAGTATTTT.

The chain joins TRBV7-2 to TRBJ2-1; D remains ambiguous. The germline V and J ends were trimmed by 1 base and 9 bases, with 10 bases remaining between them. The germline V gene encodes CDR1 SGHTA and CDR2 FQGNSA. The CDR3 has 13 amino acids. CDR3 loop: CASSLDPGSEQFF. The CDR3 region has the DNA TGTGCCAGCAGCTTAGATCCGGGTAGTGAGCAGTTCTTC.

V is TRBV5-1 and J is TRBJ1-2, with D unresolved. The CDR3 runs to 14 residues. CDR1 and CDR2 (germline): SGHRS, YFSETQ. The germline V and J ends were trimmed by 1 base and 4 bases, with 11 bases remaining between them. The CDR3 loop is CASSLPQTGYGYTF. The CDR3 nucleotides are TGCGCCAGCAGCTTGCCGCAAACGGGCTATGGCTACACCTTC.

V gene TRBV18 combines with J gene TRBJ2-1, with 12 positions matching TRBD2. The germline V gene has CDR1 KGHSH and CDR2 LQKENI. J lost 0 bases, V lost 3 bases, and 12 bases had no gene match. The CDR3 loop spans 20 amino acids. The CDR3 protein is CASSPSSTSGSRSSYNEQFF. CDR3 bases: TGTGCCAGCTCACCTTCTTCGACTAGCGGGAGTAGGAGCTCCTACAATGAGCAGTTCTTC.

The chain has TRBV5-1 and TRBJ2-5; D call uncertain. CDR1 is SGHRS, CDR2 YFSETQ, per germline. The CDR3 extends over 13 amino acids. The V and J ends lost 5 bases and 1 base respectively, with 9 bases between them. CDR3 in amino acids: CASRGSSQETQYF. The CDR3 DNA sequence: TGCGCCAGCAGAGGTAGCAGCCAAGAGACCCAGTACTTC.

This clone turned up a few times. The chain couples TRBV13 to TRBJ2-2; D is undetermined. Trimming removed 1 base from V and 5 bases from J, with 8 bases in between. Germline V CDR1 and CDR2: PRHDT, FYEKMQ (reference sequence). The CDR3 is 14 residues long. For the CDR3, the DNA is TGTGCCAGCAGCTTAGCGCTCCAGACCGGGGAGCTGTTTTTT. This translates into CASSLALQTGELFF.

V is TRBV7-3 and J is TRBJ1-1, with TRBD1 matching over 7 bases. The germline CDR1 and CDR2 sequences are SGHTA and FQGTGA. V lost 5 bases and J lost 7; bases outside the gene matches: 10. This CDR3 has 14 residues. CDR3 sequence reads: CASSQTPGGSEAFF. In nucleotides, the CDR3 is TGTGCCAGCAGCCAAACCCCAGGGGGGAGTGAAGCTTTCTTT.

This chain links TRBV4-1 with TRBJ1-5; a weak D match, TRBD1 (5 bases). Germline lookup yields CDR1 MGHRA and CDR2 YSYEKL. Trimming took off 0 bases at V and 4 bases at J, with 19 bases between the two ends. The CDR3 consists of 18 residues. The CDR3 reads CASSQDLSGGGANQPQHF. The CDR3 DNA is TGCGCCAGCAGCCAAGATTTGAGTGGTGGAGGGGCTAATCAGCCCCAGCATTTT.

The rearrangement joins TRBV5-4 to TRBJ1-2; D call uncertain. The CDR3 runs 14 residues. The germline V and J ends were trimmed by 7 bases and 8 bases, with 21 bases remaining between them. The germline CDR1 and CDR2 sequences are SGHNT and YYREEE (reference sequence). The CDR3 DNA reads TGTGCCAGCGAGGACTCCCCGATCCCCAAGGGCTACACCTTC. Protein product: CASEDSPIPKGYTF.

The chain uses TRBV5-1 and TRBJ1-6; a possible D gene is TRBD1 (6 bases). The CDR3 length is 16 residues. The germline CDR1 and CDR2 sequences are SGHRS and YFSETQ. Trimming stripped 0 bases from V and 3 bases from J, with 10 bases between. This CDR3 reads CASSLGGQGYNSPLHF. CDR3 nucleotides: TGCGCCAGCAGCTTGGGGGGGCAAGGCTATAATTCACCCCTCCACTTT.

The J gene is TRBJ1-1, the V gene TRBV2; maybe TRBD1 (5 bases). The CDR3 runs 14 residues. V gave up 4 bases and J gave up 0 bases, with 9 bases separating them. CDR1 is SNHLY, CDR2 FYNNEI, per germline. In DNA, the CDR3 is TGTGCCAGCAGTGGCGACAGCATGAACACTGAAGCTTTCTTT. Encoded protein: CASSGDSMNTEAFF.

This clone was recorded once. V and J are TRBV27 and TRBJ2-1; the match to TRBD2 covers 10 bases. Germline V gene lookup returns CDR1 MNHEY and CDR2 SMNVEV (reference sequence). Trimming took 3 bases from V and 3 from J; bases not matched to a gene: 5. There are 16 residues in the CDR3. In DNA, the CDR3 is TGTGCCAGCAGTTTCTCCCTAGCGGGGGTCTACAATGAGCAGTTCTTC. Amino acids: CASSFSLAGVYNEQFF.

V usage is TRBV27 and J usage is TRBJ1-5; 7 nucleotides align to TRBD1. J was trimmed by 1 base and V by 6 bases; bases with no gene match: 6. Germline loops: CDR1 MNHEY, CDR2 SMNVEV (reference sequence). CDR3 length: 15 amino acids. CDR3 nucleotides: TGTGCCAGCAGCAATGACAGGGCGAGCAATCAGCCCCAGCATTTT. Its translation: CASSNDRASNQPQHF.

The chain has TRBV10-3 and TRBJ1-3; perhaps TRBD1 as D (6 bases). CDR1 and CDR2 (germline): ENHRY, SYGVKD. The V end was cut by 11 bases, the J end by 1 base, with 9 bases between. CDR3 length equals 12 residues. The CDR3 region is CAAQGSGNTIYF. Written as DNA, the CDR3 is TGTGCCGCCCAGGGGTCTGGAAACACCATATATTTT.

This chain uses TRBV9 with TRBJ1-1, with 12 positions matching TRBD1. Germline V gene data show CDR1 as SGDLS and CDR2 as YYNGEE. The trim removed 4 bases at V and 3 bases at J, leaving 13 bases unmatched. The CDR3 length is 18 residues. CDR3 region: CASSPETGTGGLYTEAFF. The CDR3, as DNA: TGTGCCAGCAGCCCTGAAACCGGGACAGGGGGCTTGTACACTGAAGCTTTCTTT.

The V gene is TRBV5-1, the J gene TRBJ1-4, with 9 bases matching TRBD1. V shed 0 bases, J shed 2 bases, and the junction held 2 bases outside the gene matches. This CDR3 is built from 16 residues. In germline, CDR1 is SGHRS, CDR2 YFSETQ. CDR3 DNA: TGCGCCAGCAGCTTGGACAGGGGGCGGACTAATGAAAAACTGTTTTTT. This codes for CASSLDRGRTNEKLFF.

The chain joins TRBV7-8 to TRBJ2-2; D gene uncertain. CDR1 and CDR2 from the germline V gene are SGHVS and FQNEAQ. The CDR3 consists of 12 residues. Trimming cost V 4 bases and J 5 bases, with 5 bases left between them. This CDR3 is CASSSLTGELFF. CDR3 bases: TGTGCCAGCAGCTCCCTTACCGGGGAGCTGTTTTTT.

The genes are TRBV15 and TRBJ1-4, with D possibly matching TRBD1 (5 bases). This CDR3 is 15 amino acids long. Germline V gives CDR1 LNHNV, CDR2 YYDKDF (reference sequence). Trimming removed 3 bases at V and 5 bases at J, with 13 bases between. The CDR3 region has the DNA TGTGCCACCAGCAGTTACCAGGGAACGAATGAAAAACTGTTTTTT. Amino acid sequence: CATSSYQGTNEKLFF.

The CDR3 sequence is CASRRENTEAFF. The CDR3 nucleotides are TGTGCCAGCAGACGGGAGAACACTGAAGCTTTCTTT. V is TRBV7-9 and J is TRBJ1-1; D gene uncertain. This CDR3 has 12 amino acids. Germline CDR1 and CDR2: SEHNR and FQNEAQ (reference sequence). V lost 6 bases and J lost 1, with 6 bases in between.

This clone was observed once. The genes are TRBV9 and TRBJ1-6, with 7 bases that match TRBD1. After removal of 4 bases from V and 8 bases from J, the junction contained 9 bases not matched to a gene. Germline V gene lookup returns CDR1 SGDLS and CDR2 YYNGEE. The CDR3 extends over 15 amino acids. The CDR3 region has the DNA TGTGCCAGCAGCCCAGACAGGGTTTTTGATTCACCCCTCCACTTT. It specifies CASSPDRVFDSPLHF.

This clone occurred a few times. The CDR3 sequence is CASSFPVAKPSYEQYF. As DNA, the CDR3 is TGTGCCAGCAGCTTTCCTGTCGCTAAACCCTCCTACGAGCAGTACTTC. The gene calls are TRBV7-9 and TRBJ2-7; no firm D call. Germline-derived CDR1 and CDR2 are SEHNR and FQNEAQ (reference sequence). V shed 3 bases and J shed 0 bases, with 15 bases lying between them. The CDR3 has 16 amino acids. The full variable domain, in which reference TRBV7-9 and TRBJ2-7 provide the parts outside the CDR3, is DTGVSQNPRHKITKRGQNVTFRCDPISEHNRLYWYRQTLGQGPEFLTYFQNEAQLEKSRLLSDRFSAERPKGSFSTLEIQRTEQGDSAMYLCASSFPVAKPSYEQYFGPGTRLTVT.

The rearrangement joins TRBV27 to TRBJ1-1, with 8 bases matching TRBD1. Germline assignment: CDR1 MNHEY and CDR2 SMNVEV (reference sequence). CDR3 length: 15 residues. The V and J ends lost 4 bases and 7 bases, in that order; junction bases with no gene match: 11. The CDR3, as DNA: TGTGCCAGCAGTTCATTCAGGACAGGGAGCATTGAAGCTTTCTTT. Its protein product is CASSSFRTGSIEAFF.

This chain connects TRBV9 to TRBJ2-7, with TRBD2 as a possible D gene (5 bases). Germline values: CDR1 SGDLS, CDR2 YYNGEE. The CDR3 totals 15 residues. V lost 2 bases to trimming and J lost 0 bases, with 12 bases between them. The CDR3 loop reads CASSVGGRSSYEQYF. The CDR3, as DNA: TGTGCCAGCAGCGTTGGAGGAAGAAGCTCCTACGAGCAGTACTTC.

This chain joins TRBV10-1 and TRBJ1-3; D is uncertain. Trimming removed 3 bases at V and 0 bases at J, with 6 bases between. Germline values: CDR1 WNHNN, CDR2 SYGVQD (reference sequence). The CDR3 extends over 14 amino acids. In nucleotides, the CDR3 is TGCGCCAGCAGTGAAGGGAGCTCTGGAAACACCATATATTTT. Translating gives CASSEGSSGNTIYF.

This chain connects TRBV5-8 to TRBJ2-1; D is possibly TRBD1 (6 bases). With 4 bases removed from V and 4 bases from J, the gap between germline ends came to 15 bases. There are 15 residues in the CDR3. Germline assignment: CDR1 SGHTS and CDR2 YDEGEE. The CDR3 DNA reads TGTGCCAGCAGCCCAGGGGTGAGTCCTTACAATGAGCAGTTCTTC. Its translation is CASSPGVSPYNEQFF.

This clone was counted once. The chain employs TRBV7-3 and TRBJ2-1; D might be TRBD2 (6 bases). Germline CDR1 is SGHTA and CDR2 is FQGTGA. V lost 4 bases, J lost 4 bases, and 26 bases lay in between. The CDR3 loop spans 19 amino acids. CDR3 residues: CASSSPNYHRDWRYNEQFF. CDR3 in DNA: TGTGCCAGCAGCTCCCCAAACTACCACCGGGACTGGCGATACAATGAGCAGTTCTTC.

Only a few counts were recorded for this clone. The rearrangement joins TRBV28 to TRBJ2-7; 11 bases fit TRBD2. The CDR3 runs 15 residues. Trimming cost V 4 bases and J 1 base; bases outside gene matches: 3. CDR1 and CDR2 (germline): MDHEN, SYDVKM. As DNA, the CDR3 is TGTGCCAGCAGTTCGGGACTAGCGGAATCCTACGAGCAGTACTTC. It codes for CASSSGLAESYEQYF.

This chain links TRBV5-1 with TRBJ2-3, with 10 bases lining up with TRBD2. The V gene end was trimmed by 0 bases and the J gene end by 0 bases; junction bases not matched to a gene: 7. The CDR3 contains 18 residues. Germline loops: CDR1 SGHRS, CDR2 YFSETQ. The CDR3 protein is CASSLGTSGGYSTDTQYF. CDR3 bases: TGCGCCAGCAGCTTGGGGACTAGCGGAGGTTATAGCACAGATACGCAGTATTTT.

The V and J genes are TRBV9 and TRBJ1-4; no clear D gene. Trimming left V 0 bases short and J 4 bases short, with 13 bases between. The CDR3 has 16 residues. CDR1 and CDR2 from the germline V gene are SGDLS and YYNGEE. DNA for the CDR3: TGTGCCAGCAGCGTAGGACTGGCAGACGGTAATGAAAAACTGTTTTTT. Translation gives CASSVGLADGNEKLFF.